This note documents a single TCR beta chain sequence. Its specificity is not known. The sample belongs to a study of T-cell memory formation after mild COVID-19. General study findings and limits: Clones contracting over day 15 to 85 were CD4/CD8 balanced, with later expanders leaning CD4+. CD4+ clones that contracted lay mainly in CM and EM; CD8+ ones lay in EMRA.

The CDR3 runs 13 residues. Trimming left V 0 bases short and J 5 bases short, with 7 bases between. CDR1 SGDLS and CDR2 YYNGEE come from the germline V gene. UMIs and sample barcodes were carried by the TCR alpha and TCR beta cDNA libraries that 5'RACE produced using constant-segment primers. TCRdb called the 5' RACE reads again in MiXCR, with one record for every CDR3 protein. The data contain roughly 370,000 distinct CDR3 sequences, 15% to 20% of them singletons. Sequenced material: PBMCs or a T cell subset sorted from them (not recorded which). The rearrangement joins TRBV9 to TRBJ2-3; D ambiguous. This clonotype was sampled from a man aged 18 to 29 who had mild COVID-19 (a few samples of this study predate the infection). Cell type and time point are not known. In DNA form, the CDR3 reads TGTGCCAGCAGCGTAGAACCCCAAGATACGCAGTATTTT. Translated, it gives CASSVEPQDTQYF. Supplemented by reference TRBV9 and TRBJ2-3, the full variable domain reads DSGVTQTPKHLITATGQRVTLRCSPRSGDLSVYWYQQSLDQGLQFLIQYYNGEERAKGNILERFSAQQFPDLHSELNLSSLELGDSALYFCASSVEPQDTQYFGPGTRLTVL.